These 8 T cell receptor beta chains came from one sample sequenced in a study of chemoradiotherapy in HPV16-positive cancers. Produced via immunoSEQ multiplex PCR; TCRdb's table is partial and in-frame only. The sample consists of 25,000 to 30,000 clones, about 90% of them appearing once. The sample was blood, taken from a patient who underwent chemoradiotherapy. Every receptor here comes from a human donor with HPV-associated anogenital cancer.

The sample holds a few counts of this clone. The chain uses TRBV19 and TRBJ2-2; 7 nucleotides match TRBD2. The CDR3 extends over 14 amino acids. The junction had 7 bases not matched to a gene; V was cut back by 7 bases and J by 5 bases. Germline-derived CDR1 and CDR2 are LNHDA and SQIVND (reference sequence). For the CDR3, the DNA is TGTGCCAGTAAGGGCGGGGGAGGGACCGGGGAGCTGTTTTTT. Translating it yields CASKGGGGTGELFF.

The chain is built from TRBV6-5 and TRBJ2-7; TRBD1 matches 7 bases. The CDR3 sequence is 16 residues long. Unmatched junction bases numbered 13, after V lost 3 bases and J lost 5 bases. Germline V CDR1 and CDR2: MNHEY, SVGAGI. The chain's CDR3 is CASSYYPGTASDEQYF. CDR3 DNA: TGTGCCAGCAGTTATTACCCTGGGACAGCTTCGGACGAGCAGTACTTC.

J is TRBJ2-7 and V is TRBV5-8; weak D call: TRBD2 (6 bases). This CDR3 is 13 amino acids long. Trimming pared 10 bases from V and 3 bases from J, leaving 17 bases between. The germline gives CDR1 SGHTS, CDR2 YDEGEE. This chain's CDR3 is CAPSRRGLYEQYF. CDR3 nucleotide sequence: TGTGCCCCCTCCCGAAGGGGACTCTACGAGCAGTACTTC.

The chain joins TRBV14 to TRBJ2-7; D unresolved. From germline, CDR1 is SGHDN and CDR2 FVKESK. The ends were cut back, 0 bases at V and 3 bases at J, with 6 bases in the middle. The CDR3 is made up of 13 amino acids. CDR3: CASSQDLDYEQYF. The CDR3 DNA follows: TGTGCCAGCAGCCAAGATTTGGACTACGAGCAGTACTTC.

V is TRBV5-8 and J is TRBJ1-2, with TRBD1 matching 7 bases. Germline CDR1 SGHTS, CDR2 YDEGEE. Trimming removed 1 base from V and 2 bases from J; junction bases left unmatched: 11. CDR3 length: 17 residues. CDR3 sequence reads: CASSLFLLQGNNYGYTF. CDR3 coding DNA: TGTGCCAGCAGCTTGTTCCTATTACAGGGGAACAACTATGGCTACACCTTC.

The J gene is TRBJ2-5, the V gene TRBV5-1; 11 nucleotides line up with TRBD2. V lost 3 bases to trimming and J lost 5 bases; unmatched junction nucleotides: 6. Germline CDR1 reads SGHRS; CDR2 reads YFSETQ. This CDR3 spans 15 amino acids. This CDR3 is CASSSPSGGSETQYF. CDR3 bases: TGCGCCAGCAGCTCCCCTAGCGGGGGGAGTGAGACCCAGTACTTC.

This chain links TRBV5-5 with TRBJ2-1, with D possibly being TRBD1 or TRBD2 (5 bases each). V lost 4 bases and J lost 1, with 15 bases in between. The CDR3 length is 16 residues. Germline-derived CDR1 and CDR2 are SGHKS and YYEKEE (reference sequence). The CDR3 protein is CASSTGTVSSYNEQFF. In DNA form, the CDR3 reads TGTGCCAGCAGCACTGGGACCGTTTCATCCTACAATGAGCAGTTCTTC. The complete variable domain, with remaining parts taken from reference TRBV5-5 and TRBJ2-1, reads DAGVTQSPTHLIKTRGQQVTLRCSPISGHKSVSWYQQVLGQGPQFIFQYYEKEERGRGNFPDRFSARQFPNYSSELNVNALLLGDSALYLCASSTGTVSSYNEQFFGPGTRLTVL.

V is TRBV7-9 and J is TRBJ2-1; 10 positions agree with TRBD1. The CDR3 consists of 15 residues. V trimming: 6 bases; J trimming: 6 bases; junction bases outside the gene matches: 8. Germline values: CDR1 SEHNR, CDR2 FQNEAQ (reference sequence). CDR3 bases: TGTGCCAGCAGGGACCGAAGGACAGGGGGCAATGAGCAGTTCTTC. Protein: CASRDRRTGGNEQFF.